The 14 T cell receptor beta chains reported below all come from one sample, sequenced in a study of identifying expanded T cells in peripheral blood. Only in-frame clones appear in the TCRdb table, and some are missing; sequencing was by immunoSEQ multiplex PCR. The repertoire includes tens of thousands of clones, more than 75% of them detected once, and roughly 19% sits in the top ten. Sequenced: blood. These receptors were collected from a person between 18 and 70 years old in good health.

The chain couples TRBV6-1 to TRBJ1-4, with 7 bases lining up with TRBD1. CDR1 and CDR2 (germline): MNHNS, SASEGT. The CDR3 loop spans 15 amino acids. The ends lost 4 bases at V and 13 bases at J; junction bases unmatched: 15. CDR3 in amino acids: CASSAQMGGQPGLFF. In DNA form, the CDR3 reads TGTGCCAGCAGTGCGCAAATGGGGGGACAGCCGGGACTGTTTTTT.

In nucleotides, the CDR3 is TGCAGCGTTGAAGAAGGGACAACTGGGGCCAACGTCCTGACTTTC. Translated: CSVEEGTTGANVLTF. This chain connects TRBV29-1 to TRBJ2-6; maybe TRBD1 (6 bases). Germline values: CDR1 SQVTM, CDR2 ANQGSEA. The CDR3 has 15 amino acids. V shed 0 bases and J shed 2 bases, with 8 bases lying between them.

CDR3 sequence (DNA): TGCGCCAGCGGCCAAGGGGGGTTTCGCCGTGAAAAACTGTTTTTT. Translating gives CASGQGGFRREKLFF. The chain recombines TRBV5-1 with TRBJ1-4, with D perhaps TRBD1 (6 bases). V lost 7 bases and J 7 bases, leaving 20 bases between the germline ends. The germline gives CDR1 SGHRS, CDR2 YFSETQ. This CDR3 comprises 15 residues.

CDR3 sequence reads: CASSPGTSGGADTQYF. The CDR3 region has the DNA TGTGCCAGCAGCCCCGGGACTAGCGGGGGGGCAGATACGCAGTATTTT. The chain joins TRBV4-2 to TRBJ2-3; 16 bases map to TRBD2. The V gene end was trimmed by 4 bases and the J gene end by 4 bases; junction bases not matched to a gene: 2. The germline V gene encodes CDR1 LGHNA and CDR2 YNFKEQ. The CDR3 extends over 16 amino acids.

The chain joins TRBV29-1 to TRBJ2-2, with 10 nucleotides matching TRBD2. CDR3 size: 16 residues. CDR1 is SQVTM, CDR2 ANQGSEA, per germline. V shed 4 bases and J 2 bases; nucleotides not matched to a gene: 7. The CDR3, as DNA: TGCAGCGTTGCGGGGAGGACTAGCGGCAACACCGGGGAGCTGTTTTTT. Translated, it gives CSVAGRTSGNTGELFF.

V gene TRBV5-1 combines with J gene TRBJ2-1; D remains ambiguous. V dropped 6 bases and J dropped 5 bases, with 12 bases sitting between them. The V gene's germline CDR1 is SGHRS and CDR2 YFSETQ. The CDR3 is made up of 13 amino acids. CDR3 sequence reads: CASTQQWDNEQFF. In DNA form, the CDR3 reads TGCGCCAGCACCCAACAGTGGGACAATGAGCAGTTCTTC.

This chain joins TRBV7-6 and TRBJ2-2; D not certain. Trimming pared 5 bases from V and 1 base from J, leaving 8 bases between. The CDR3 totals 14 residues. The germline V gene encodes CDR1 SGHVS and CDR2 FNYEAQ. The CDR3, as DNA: TGTGCCAGCAGCCGAAGCCAGAACACCGGGGAGCTGTTTTTT. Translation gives CASSRSQNTGELFF.

CDR3 nucleotide sequence: TGCGCCAGCAGCCGATTACCCGGGACAGAATCCTACGAGCAGTACTTC. Translation: CASSRLPGTESYEQYF. The chain carries TRBV5-1 and TRBJ2-7; the match to TRBD1 covers 7 bases. The germline V gene has CDR1 SGHRS and CDR2 YFSETQ. The CDR3 runs to 16 residues. V dropped 4 bases and J dropped 1; count of bases not matched to a gene: 11.

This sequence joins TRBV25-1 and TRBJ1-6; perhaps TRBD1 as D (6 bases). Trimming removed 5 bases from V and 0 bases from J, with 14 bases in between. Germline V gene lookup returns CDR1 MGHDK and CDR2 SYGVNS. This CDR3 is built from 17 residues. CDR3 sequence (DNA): TGTGCCAGCAGTCGAATAGGGGGAAGCTCCTATAATTCACCCCTCCACTTT. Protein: CASSRIGGSSYNSPLHF.

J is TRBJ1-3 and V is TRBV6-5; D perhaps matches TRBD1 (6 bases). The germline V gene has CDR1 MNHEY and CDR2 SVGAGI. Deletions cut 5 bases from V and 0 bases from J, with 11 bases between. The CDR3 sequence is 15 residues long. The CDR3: CASSPDRFSGNTIYF. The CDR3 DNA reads TGTGCCAGCAGTCCCGACAGGTTCTCTGGAAACACCATATATTTT.

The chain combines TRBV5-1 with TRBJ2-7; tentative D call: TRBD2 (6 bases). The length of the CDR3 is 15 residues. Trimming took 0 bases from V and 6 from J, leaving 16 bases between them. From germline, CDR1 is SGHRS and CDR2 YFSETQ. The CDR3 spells CASSLVMRDGGEQYF. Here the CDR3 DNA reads TGCGCCAGCAGCTTGGTAATGCGGGACGGGGGCGAGCAGTACTTC.

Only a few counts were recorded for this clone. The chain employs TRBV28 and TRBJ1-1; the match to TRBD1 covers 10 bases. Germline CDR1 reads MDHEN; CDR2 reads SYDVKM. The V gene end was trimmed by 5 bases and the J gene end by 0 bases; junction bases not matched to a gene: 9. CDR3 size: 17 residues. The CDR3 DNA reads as TGTGCCAGCAGTCAAGCCGGGACAGGGGACATGAACACTGAAGCTTTCTTT. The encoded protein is CASSQAGTGDMNTEAFF.

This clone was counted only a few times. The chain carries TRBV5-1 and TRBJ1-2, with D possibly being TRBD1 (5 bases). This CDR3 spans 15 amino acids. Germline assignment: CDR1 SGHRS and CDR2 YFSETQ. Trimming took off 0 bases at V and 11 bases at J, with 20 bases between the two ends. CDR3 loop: CASSLVPGATYRYTF. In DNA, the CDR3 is TGCGCCAGCAGCTTGGTCCCCGGGGCCACCTACAGGTACACCTTC.

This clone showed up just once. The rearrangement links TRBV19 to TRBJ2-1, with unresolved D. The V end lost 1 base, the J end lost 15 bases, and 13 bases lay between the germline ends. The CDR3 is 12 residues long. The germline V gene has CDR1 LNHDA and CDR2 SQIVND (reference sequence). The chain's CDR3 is CASSIVPLKWFF. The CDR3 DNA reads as TGTGCCAGTAGTATAGTCCCCCTGAAATGGTTCTTC. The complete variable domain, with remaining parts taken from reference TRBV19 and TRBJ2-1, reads DGGITQSPKYLFRKEGQNVTLSCEQNLNHDAMYWYRQDPGQGLRLIYYSQIVNDFQKGDIAEGYSVSREKKESFPLTVTSAQKNPTAFYLCASSIVPLKWFFGPGTRLTVL.